This T cell receptor (beta chain) was obtained from a study of blood T cell repertoires in COVID-19. Study-wide context: Collection of acute and convalescent COVID-19 samples took place in the United States, Italy and Spain.

This clone has at least ten counts. The authors' processing: Estimation of nucleated cell counts was performed using reference gene primer amplification. Some clones are missing from TCRdb's copy, which holds only in-frame ones; the method was immunoSEQ multiplex PCR. V, J and clone size derive from that table, while D and trimming were established from the DNA sequence. The sample consists of around 300,000 clones, 75% to 90% of them appearing once. This TCR came from a woman between 65 and 79 years old with acute or convalescent COVID-19. Sequencing used peripheral blood.

The CDR3 sequence: CASSLGMGQTWGYTF. The CDR3 DNA reads TGTGCCAGCAGCTTAGGGATGGGACAGACGTGGGGCTACACCTTC. The genes are TRBV7-2 and TRBJ1-2; the match to TRBD1 covers 7 bases. CDR3 length: 15 amino acids. Germline CDR1 reads SGHTA; CDR2 reads FQGNSA. Trimming took 1 base from V and 8 from J; bases not matched to a gene: 10.